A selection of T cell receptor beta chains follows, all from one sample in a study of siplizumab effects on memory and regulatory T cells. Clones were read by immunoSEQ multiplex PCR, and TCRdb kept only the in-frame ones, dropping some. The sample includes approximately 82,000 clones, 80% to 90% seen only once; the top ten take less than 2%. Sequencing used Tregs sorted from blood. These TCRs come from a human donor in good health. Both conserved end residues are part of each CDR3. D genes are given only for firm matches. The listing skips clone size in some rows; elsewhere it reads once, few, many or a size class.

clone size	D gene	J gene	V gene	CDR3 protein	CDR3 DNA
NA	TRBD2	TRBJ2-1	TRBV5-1	CASSWGGLARSSYNEQFF	TGCGCCAGCAGCTGGGGGGGACTAGCGAGGAGCTCCTACAATGAGCAGTTCTTC
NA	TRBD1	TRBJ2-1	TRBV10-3	CAISFRGNEQFF	TGTGCCATCAGTTTCAGGGGGAATGAGCAGTTCTTC
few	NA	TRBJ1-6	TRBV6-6	CASSTVQYNSPLHF	TGTGCCAGCAGTACGGTGCAGTACAATTCACCCCTCCACTTT
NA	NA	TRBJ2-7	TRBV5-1	CASSLEGYEQYF	TGCGCCAGCAGCTTGGAGGGTTACGAGCAGTACTTC
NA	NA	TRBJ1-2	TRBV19	CASTRVATLPIHGYTF	TGTGCCAGTACAAGGGTCGCTACCCTCCCTATCCATGGCTACACCTTC
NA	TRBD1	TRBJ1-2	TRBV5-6	CASSLVYGQGLDYGYTF	TGTGCCAGCAGCTTGGTCTACGGACAGGGATTAGACTATGGCTACACCTTC
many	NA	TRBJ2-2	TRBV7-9	CASSPRNFAGELFF	TGTGCCAGCAGCCCGAGAAATTTCGCCGGGGAGCTGTTTTTT
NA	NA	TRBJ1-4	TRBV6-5	CASRASRGVGKLFF	TGTGCCAGCAGAGCAAGCCGGGGGGTTGGAAAACTGTTTTTT
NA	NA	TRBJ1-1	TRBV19	CASSIDKLFPEAFF	TGTGCCAGTAGTATAGATAAACTGTTCCCCGAAGCTTTCTTT
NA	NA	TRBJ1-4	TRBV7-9	CASSRRGVDEKLFF	TGTGCCAGCAGCCGCAGGGGAGTCGATGAAAAACTGTTTTTT
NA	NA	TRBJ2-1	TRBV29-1	CSVVSQTRVQFF	TGCAGCGTTGTTAGCCAAACCCGGGTTCAGTTCTTC
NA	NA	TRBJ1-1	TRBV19	CASRQGVGAEAFF	TGTGCCAGTAGGCAGGGAGTTGGCGCTGAAGCTTTCTTT